Listed here are 21 T cell receptor beta chains from one sample, sequenced in a study of T cell changes during pregnancy in multiple sclerosis. Here immunoSEQ multiplex PCR was the method, and the copy in TCRdb shows in-frame clones only, minus some. The data hold under 95,000 clones, with 90% to 95% observed a single time. The input for sequencing was peripheral blood, taken after pregnancy. The receptors here all came from a female donor in good health, enrolled as a control in a pregnancy study.

Comment on this clone: Other nucleotide sequences from this sample produce the same CDR3. The J gene is TRBJ2-6, the V gene TRBV4-3, with a possible D match to TRBD2 (5 bases). This CDR3 is built from 17 residues. V was trimmed by 0 bases and J by 0 bases, leaving 9 bases between them. From germline, CDR1 is LGHNA and CDR2 YSLEER. The CDR3 nucleotides read TGCGCCAGCAGCCAAGATCCCCGGGGCTCTGGGGCCAACGTCCTGACTTTC. It translates to CASSQDPRGSGANVLTF.

The rearrangement joins TRBV28 to TRBJ1-2, with a possible D match to TRBD1 (5 bases). This CDR3 is 15 amino acids long. Trimming removed 7 bases at V and 1 base at J, with 16 bases between. Germline V lookup: CDR1 MDHEN, CDR2 SYDVKM. The CDR3 here is CASIDLAGRNYGYTF. The CDR3, as DNA: TGTGCCAGCATTGATTTGGCAGGGCGTAACTATGGCTACACCTTC.

The rearrangement uses TRBV7-2 and TRBJ2-7; possible D gene TRBD1, 5 bases. Trimming cost V 5 bases and J 1 base, with 9 bases left between them. Germline lookup yields CDR1 SGHTA and CDR2 FQGNSA. CDR3 length: 13 amino acids. The CDR3 nucleotides are TGTGCCAGCAGCCTCGACAGTTCCTACGAGCAGTACTTC. Protein product: CASSLDSSYEQYF.

The chain carries TRBV28 and TRBJ2-5; 7 positions agree with TRBD1. This CDR3 region has 12 residues. CDR1 MDHEN and CDR2 SYDVKM come from the germline V gene. Losses at the gene ends were 4 bases for V and 4 bases for J; bases not matched to a gene: 0. The CDR3 loop reads CASSYRGETQYF. The DNA of the CDR3 is TGTGCCAGCAGTTACAGGGGAGAGACCCAGTACTTC.

J is TRBJ2-2 and V is TRBV19, with TRBD2 matching 9 bases. The V segment lost 3 bases and the J segment 5 bases; nucleotides outside the gene matches: 4. This CDR3 is built from 15 residues. Per the germline V gene, CDR1 is LNHDA and CDR2 is SQIVND (reference sequence). This chain's CDR3 is CASSIGSGGTGELFF. The CDR3 DNA follows: TGTGCCAGTAGTATCGGGAGCGGGGGGACCGGGGAGCTGTTTTTT.

Only one count was recorded for this clone. This sequence joins TRBV7-2 and TRBJ1-1; 7 bases fit TRBD1. This CDR3 region has 15 residues. The germline V gene has CDR1 SGHTA and CDR2 FQGNSA. Unmatched junction bases numbered 7, after V lost 3 bases and J lost 3 bases. CDR3 bases: TGTGCCAGCAGCTTCAGACAGGGCGCGGACACTGAAGCTTTCTTT. Translating it yields CASSFRQGADTEAFF. Looking up the rest from reference TRBV7-2 and TRBJ1-1 gives the full variable domain: GAGVSQSPSNKVTEKGKDVELRCDPISGHTALYWYRQSLGQGLEFLIYFQGNSAPDKSGLPSDRFSAERTGGSVSTLTIQRTQQEDSAVYLCASSFRQGADTEAFFGQGTRLTVV.

V usage is TRBV28 and J usage is TRBJ2-7; tentative D call: TRBD1 (6 bases). Germline values: CDR1 MDHEN, CDR2 SYDVKM. This CDR3 is built from 14 residues. V was cut by 5 bases and J by 6 bases, with 17 bases left in between. Here the CDR3 reads CASSPTGMGSEQYF. The DNA for the CDR3 is TGTGCCAGCAGTCCTACAGGGATGGGATCCGAGCAGTACTTC.

The chain recombines TRBV5-4 with TRBJ2-7, with 7 bases matching TRBD2. This CDR3 spans 15 amino acids. The germline gives CDR1 SGHNT, CDR2 YYREEE (reference sequence). J gave up 0 bases and V 0 bases, and 3 bases lay outside the gene matches. CDR3 amino acids: CASSLGLADSYEQYF. CDR3 bases: TGTGCCAGCAGCTTGGGGCTAGCGGACTCCTACGAGCAGTACTTC. The variable domain in full, completed from reference TRBV5-4 and TRBJ2-7, reads ETGVTQSPTHLIKTRGQQVTLRCSSQSGHNTVSWYQQALGQGPQFIFQYYREEENGRGNFPPRFSGLQFPNYSSELNVNALELDDSALYLCASSLGLADSYEQYFGPGTRLTVT.

This clone is a singleton in its sample. The chain employs TRBV7-8 and TRBJ1-6, with 7 bases aligning to TRBD1. The CDR3 runs 13 residues. Germline V lookup: CDR1 SGHVS, CDR2 FQNEAQ. V dropped 4 bases and J dropped 10; count of bases not matched to a gene: 4. The CDR3 DNA sequence: TGTGCCAGCAGCTCAAGGGACAGCTCACCCCTCCACTTT. Amino acid sequence: CASSSRDSSPLHF.

This rearrangement joins TRBV5-1 to TRBJ2-7; the D gene is possibly TRBD2 (5 bases). Germline CDR1 reads SGHRS; CDR2 reads YFSETQ. V was cut by 1 base and J by 3 bases, with 5 bases left in between. The CDR3 has 12 amino acids. The CDR3, as DNA: TGCGCCAGCAGCTTGACTAGCTACGAGCAGTACTTC. It specifies CASSLTSYEQYF.

The rearrangement uses TRBV7-2 and TRBJ2-7; D may be TRBD1 (5 bases). The germline V and J ends were trimmed by 3 bases and 2 bases, with 8 bases remaining between them. The CDR3 totals 13 residues. The germline gives CDR1 SGHTA, CDR2 FQGNSA. CDR3 sequence (DNA): TGTGCCAGCAGCTTCGACAGAGCCTACGAGCAGTACTTC. As protein: CASSFDRAYEQYF.

In the case of this clone: Relative to the germline gene, one junction end is altered; a read error may explain this. This sequence joins TRBV5-4 and TRBJ2-1; 11 bases match TRBD2. The CDR3 sequence is 15 residues long. Germline assignment: CDR1 SGHNT and CDR2 YYREEE (reference sequence). The CDR3 sequence: CASSQASGGNNEQFF. Here the CDR3 DNA reads TGCGCCAGCAGCCAAGCTAGCGGGGGGAACAATGAGCAGTTCTTC.

The chain carries TRBV6-1 and TRBJ1-5, with 7 nucleotides matching TRBD1. The CDR3 loop spans 17 amino acids. Per germline, CDR1 MNHNS and CDR2 SASEGT. Trimming at V came to 4 bases and at J to 2 bases, leaving 11 bases not matched to a gene. This chain's CDR3 is CASSGPLGTVGNQPQHF. For the CDR3, the DNA is TGTGCCAGCAGTGGCCCCTTGGGGACAGTAGGCAATCAGCCCCAGCATTTT.

The J gene is TRBJ1-2, the V gene TRBV18; D remains ambiguous. V was pared by 2 bases and J by 6 bases, with 7 bases between. The CDR3 is made up of 12 amino acids. The germline CDR1 and CDR2 sequences are KGHSH and LQKENI. CDR3 amino acids: CASSPEPHGYTF. The DNA for the CDR3 is TGTGCCAGCTCACCAGAGCCCCATGGCTACACCTTC. Together with reference TRBV18 and TRBJ1-2, the CDR3 gives the full variable domain: NAGVMQNPRHLVRRRGQEARLRCSPMKGHSHVYWYRQLPEEGLKFMVYLQKENIIDESGMPKERFSAEFPKEGPSILRIQQVVRGDSAAYFCASSPEPHGYTFGSGTRLTVV.

The rearrangement joins TRBV4-2 to TRBJ1-2; no firm D call. The V end lost 0 bases, the J end lost 4 bases, and 9 bases lay between the germline ends. CDR3 length: 14 residues. The germline gives CDR1 LGHNA, CDR2 YNFKEQ. CDR3 sequence (DNA): TGTGCCAGCAGCCAAGATCAACGGGGCTATGGCTACACCTTC. Amino acid sequence: CASSQDQRGYGYTF.

The CDR3 DNA sequence: TGCAGCGTTCGGCGGGGGGCCGGGAAAGAGACCCAGTACTTC. Its protein is CSVRRGAGKETQYF. The chain employs TRBV29-1 and TRBJ2-5; TRBD2 matches at 8 bases. Trimming removed 5 bases from V and 3 bases from J; junction bases left unmatched: 8. Per germline, CDR1 SQVTM and CDR2 ANQGSEA. The CDR3 consists of 14 residues.

The table lists this clone with a few counts. This chain links TRBV6-4 with TRBJ1-2, with no clear D. The V and J ends lost 11 bases and 3 bases respectively, with 13 bases between them. The V gene's germline CDR1 is MRHNA and CDR2 SNTAGT. This CDR3 region has 12 residues. CDR3 DNA sequence: TGTGCCCAGCGTCCTCACGACTATGGCTACACCTTC. Encoded protein: CAQRPHDYGYTF.

The rearrangement joins TRBV7-9 to TRBJ2-2; D is perhaps TRBD2 (6 bases). V was cut by 5 bases and J by 5 bases, with 15 bases left in between. Germline values: CDR1 SEHNR, CDR2 FQNEAQ (reference sequence). The CDR3 is 15 residues long. CDR3 DNA: TGTGCCAGCAGCCCCGGAGGGCCTGGGACCGGGGAGCTGTTTTTT. Amino acid sequence: CASSPGGPGTGELFF.

This clone has just one count. The V and J genes are TRBV7-9 and TRBJ1-1; a possible D gene is TRBD1 (5 bases). V was clipped by 5 bases and J by 7 bases, with 11 bases between them. The CDR3 is 12 residues long. The germline CDR1 and CDR2 sequences are SEHNR and FQNEAQ (reference sequence). The CDR3 here is CASSPVGGEAFF. CDR3 coding DNA: TGTGCCAGCAGCCCGGTCGGGGGTGAAGCTTTCTTT.

The chain links TRBV4-1 to TRBJ1-5; the D gene is possibly TRBD1 (5 bases). Germline values: CDR1 MGHRA, CDR2 YSYEKL. Trimming removed 1 base from V and 3 bases from J, with 10 bases in between. CDR3 length equals 15 residues. DNA of the CDR3: TGCGCCAGCAGCCAAGGCGGGGCCAACAATCAGCCCCAGCATTTT. Protein sequence: CASSQGGANNQPQHF.

The chain carries TRBV12-5 and TRBJ1-2; D might be TRBD1 (5 bases). Looked up from germline, CDR1 is LGHNT and CDR2 is FRNRAP. This CDR3 is built from 15 residues. With 1 base removed from V and 3 bases from J, the gap between germline ends came to 12 bases. The CDR3 here is CASGLAQGGDYGYTF. Here the CDR3 DNA reads TGTGCTAGTGGTTTGGCGCAGGGAGGTGACTATGGCTACACCTTC.